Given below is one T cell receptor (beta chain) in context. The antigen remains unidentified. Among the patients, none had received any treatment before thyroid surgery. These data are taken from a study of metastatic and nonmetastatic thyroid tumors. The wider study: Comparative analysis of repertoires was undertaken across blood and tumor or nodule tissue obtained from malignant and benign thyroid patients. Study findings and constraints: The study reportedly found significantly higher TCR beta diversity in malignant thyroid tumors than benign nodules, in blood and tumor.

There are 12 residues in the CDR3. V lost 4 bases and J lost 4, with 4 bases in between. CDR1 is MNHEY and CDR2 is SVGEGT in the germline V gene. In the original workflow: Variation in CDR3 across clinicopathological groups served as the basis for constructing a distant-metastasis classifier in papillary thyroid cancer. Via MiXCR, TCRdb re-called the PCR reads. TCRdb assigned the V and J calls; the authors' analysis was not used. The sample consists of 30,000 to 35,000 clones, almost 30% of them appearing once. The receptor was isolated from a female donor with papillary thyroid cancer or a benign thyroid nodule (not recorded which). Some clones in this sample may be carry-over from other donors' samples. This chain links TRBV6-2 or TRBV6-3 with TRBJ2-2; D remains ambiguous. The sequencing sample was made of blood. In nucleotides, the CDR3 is TGTGCCAGCAGTTCTTTCACCGGGGAGCTGTTTTTT. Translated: CASSSFTGELFF.